A selection of T cell receptor beta chains follows, all from one sample in a study of spatial heterogeneity in lung cancer. TCRdb fed the 5' RACE reads into MiXCR, producing one record per CDR3 protein. The sample shows tens of thousands of distinct CDR3 sequences, 6.4% of them seen only once. The sequencing here drew on lung tumor tissue, taken at surgery. The receptors were sampled from a male donor with early-stage non-small cell lung cancer. Both conserved end residues are part of each CDR3. Fields, in order: V gene, J gene, clone size, D gene, CDR3 protein, CDR3 DNA. D genes are given only for firm matches. Size is omitted from some rows. Given values are once, few, many or a class for expanded clones.

V: TRBV5-1
J: TRBJ2-4
size: few
D: NA
CDR3: CASSPQEGRVQYF
DNA: TGCGCCAGCAGCCCACAGGAGGGCCGGGTTCAGTACTTC

V: TRBV18
J: TRBJ2-5
size: NA
D: TRBD2
CDR3: CASSEGLAETQYF
DNA: TGTGCCAGCTCAGAGGGACTAGCGGAGACCCAGTACTTC

V: TRBV5-1
J: TRBJ2-1
size: many
D: NA
CDR3: CASARQGRNNEQFF
DNA: TGCGCCAGCGCAAGGCAGGGAAGAAACAATGAGCAGTTCTTC

V: TRBV5-1
J: TRBJ2-7
size: many
D: TRBD1
CDR3: CASSIASSGTGGTYEQYF
DNA: TGCGCCAGCAGCATAGCTTCCTCCGGGACAGGGGGCACCTACGAGCAGTACTTC

V: TRBV14
J: TRBJ1-3
size: many
D: NA
CDR3: CASSQDLNTIYF
DNA: TGTGCCAGCAGCCAAGACCTAAACACCATATATTTT

V: TRBV27
J: TRBJ2-1
size: many
D: TRBD2
CDR3: CASRIWTSGSEQFF
DNA: TGTGCCAGCAGAATTTGGACTAGCGGGAGTGAGCAGTTCTTC

V: TRBV2
J: TRBJ2-3
size: NA
D: NA
CDR3: CASSEESGGTDTQYF
DNA: TGTGCCAGCAGTGAAGAGTCGGGGGGCACAGATACGCAGTATTTT

V: TRBV29-1
J: TRBJ1-2
size: many
D: NA
CDR3: CSAGTDGYTF
DNA: TGCAGCGCCGGAACCGATGGCTACACCTTC

V: TRBV30
J: TRBJ1-1
size: once
D: NA
CDR3: CAWSRGGNTEAFF
DNA: TGTGCCTGGTCCCGAGGGGGAAACACTGAAGCTTTCTTT

V: TRBV7-9
J: TRBJ1-2
size: few
D: NA
CDR3: CASSFGQTNYGYTF
DNA: TGTGCCAGCAGCTTCGGTCAGACTAACTATGGCTACACCTTC

V: TRBV7-9
J: TRBJ2-3
size: many
D: TRBD2
CDR3: CASSPTRLAGGTDTQYF
DNA: TGTGCCAGCAGCCCCACCCGACTAGCGGGAGGGACAGATACGCAGTATTTT

V: TRBV11-1
J: TRBJ2-1
size: few
D: NA
CDR3: CASSSQGGSYNEQFF
DNA: TGTGCCAGCAGCTCTCAGGGGGGCTCCTACAATGAGCAGTTCTTC

V: TRBV24-1
J: TRBJ2-3
size: many
D: TRBD1
CDR3: CATSVTGKETDTQYF
DNA: TGTGCCACCAGTGTGACAGGGAAAGAGACAGATACGCAGTATTTT

V: TRBV6-4
J: TRBJ1-5
size: NA
D: NA
CDR3: CASSDYEDWGGNQPQHF
DNA: TGTGCCAGCAGTGACTATGAAGACTGGGGAGGTAATCAGCCCCAGCATTTT

V: TRBV5-1
J: TRBJ2-3
size: many
D: NA
CDR3: CASSPGTDWRDTQYF
DNA: TGCGCCAGCAGCCCCGGAACGGACTGGAGGGATACGCAGTATTTT

V: TRBV3-1
J: TRBJ2-7
size: many
D: TRBD1
CDR3: CASSQGSGTGNYEQYF
DNA: TGTGCCAGCAGCCAAGGGTCCGGGACAGGTAACTACGAGCAGTACTTC

V: TRBV7-2
J: TRBJ2-7
size: many
D: TRBD2
CDR3: CASSLDPGTSGFYEQYF
DNA: TGTGCCAGCAGCTTAGACCCCGGGACTAGCGGATTTTACGAGCAGTACTTC

V: TRBV7-2
J: TRBJ2-5
size: few
D: NA
CDR3: CASSLGLVGGRETQYF
DNA: TGTGCCAGCAGCTTAGGACTAGTGGGAGGACGAGAGACCCAGTACTTC

V: TRBV5-1
J: TRBJ1-5
size: many
D: NA
CDR3: CASSLGPTNGQPQHF
DNA: TGCGCCAGCAGCCTGGGACCTACCAACGGGCAGCCCCAGCATTTT

V: TRBV29-1
J: TRBJ2-7
size: many
D: NA
CDR3: CSVAWRGTGAYEQYF
DNA: TGCAGCGTTGCATGGAGGGGAACAGGGGCCTACGAGCAGTACTTC

V: TRBV25-1
J: TRBJ2-7
size: many
D: NA
CDR3: CASSEYVGSEQYF
DNA: TGTGCCAGCAGTGAATATGTGGGGAGCGAGCAGTACTTC

V: TRBV15
J: TRBJ1-6
size: many
D: NA
CDR3: CATSPTINSPLHF
DNA: TGTGCCACCAGCCCGACGATTAATTCACCCCTCCACTTT

V: TRBV6-5
J: TRBJ1-5
size: many
D: NA
CDR3: CASSRTSGSFGQPQHF
DNA: TGTGCCAGCAGCCGGACTAGCGGGAGTTTTGGTCAGCCCCAGCATTTT

V: TRBV6-5
J: TRBJ2-7
size: many
D: TRBD2
CDR3: CAGPTSGTIYEQYF
DNA: TGTGCCGGCCCTACCTCCGGGACTATCTACGAGCAGTACTTC

V: TRBV5-1
J: TRBJ2-1
size: many
D: TRBD2
CDR3: CASSPPLAGGISEQFF
DNA: TGCGCCAGCAGCCCCCCCCTAGCGGGGGGAATTAGTGAGCAGTTCTTC

V: TRBV2
J: TRBJ2-5
size: many
D: NA
CDR3: CATSRGGQETQYF
DNA: TGTGCCACCTCCAGGGGGGGGCAGGAGACCCAGTACTTC

V: TRBV9
J: TRBJ2-1
size: many
D: NA
CDR3: CASSPRVGAVDEQFF
DNA: TGTGCCAGCAGCCCCCGTGTAGGGGCCGTCGATGAGCAGTTCTTC

V: TRBV27
J: TRBJ2-1
size: many
D: TRBD2
CDR3: CASSTKVAGTSLYNEQFF
DNA: TGTGCCAGCAGTACTAAAGTGGCCGGGACTAGCCTATACAATGAGCAGTTCTTC

V: TRBV18
J: TRBJ2-1
size: many
D: TRBD2
CDR3: CASSPRGLAGGRYNEQFF
DNA: TGTGCCAGCTCACCACGAGGACTAGCGGGGGGACGGTACAATGAGCAGTTCTTC

V: TRBV7-3
J: TRBJ2-2
size: NA
D: TRBD1
CDR3: CASSPEGTGSTGELFF
DNA: TGTGCCAGCAGCCCCGAAGGGACAGGGAGTACCGGGGAGCTGTTTTTT

V: TRBV7-9
J: TRBJ2-3
size: many
D: NA
CDR3: CASSFTGFGDTQYF
DNA: TGTGCCAGCAGCTTTACGGGGTTTGGGGATACGCAGTATTTT

V: TRBV20-1
J: TRBJ2-2
size: many
D: NA
CDR3: CSAMGSTAVNTGELFF
DNA: TGCAGTGCTATGGGGTCCACAGCGGTGAACACCGGGGAGCTGTTTTTT

V: TRBV12-3/TRBV12-4
J: TRBJ2-3
size: many
D: TRBD1
CDR3: CASTWKAGTGDAQYF
DNA: TGTGCCAGCACCTGGAAGGCTGGGACAGGGGACGCGCAGTATTTT

V: TRBV13
J: TRBJ2-3
size: few
D: NA
CDR3: CASSRRDSLDTQYF
DNA: TGTGCCAGCAGCCGCCGGGACTCTTTAGATACGCAGTATTTT

V: TRBV10-3
J: TRBJ2-3
size: few
D: NA
CDR3: CAIRGSGSTDTQYF
DNA: TGTGCCATCAGGGGGTCCGGGAGCACAGATACGCAGTATTTT

V: TRBV7-2
J: TRBJ2-7
size: few
D: NA
CDR3: CASSMTGIFSGTHPEQYF
DNA: TGTGCCAGCAGTATGACAGGGATTTTTAGCGGGACCCATCCCGAGCAGTACTTC